The 13 T cell receptor beta chains listed next were all sequenced from one sample in a study of neurological immune-mediated disorders. Each CDR3 protein gets one entry after TCRdb re-called the 5' RACE reads with MiXCR. Here the sample spans 15,000 to 20,000 distinct CDR3 sequences, around 2.5% being singletons. The sample taken for sequencing was PBMCs. The source of these receptors is a woman aged 18-29 years with multiple sclerosis.

This clonotype has a count of ten or more. V is TRBV7-2 and J is TRBJ2-3; D remains unclear. Germline V gene lookup returns CDR1 SGHTA and CDR2 FQGNSA. CDR3 length equals 13 residues. V was trimmed by 7 bases and J by 6 bases, leaving 14 bases between them. CDR3 coding DNA: TGTGCCAGCAAGAAGAGTCGAGGTGATACGCAGTATTTT. It encodes CASKKSRGDTQYF.

This clonotype was seen many times. This chain connects TRBV5-6 to TRBJ2-3; D could derive from TRBD1 or TRBD2 (5 bases each). The germline V gene encodes CDR1 SGHDT and CDR2 YYEEEE. The CDR3 consists of 15 residues. Deletions cut 0 bases from V and 14 bases from J, with 22 bases between. In DNA, the CDR3 is TGTGCCAGCAGCTTGGGTGGGACGAGCGCCGGGACGGGGTATTTT. The encoded protein is CASSLGGTSAGTGYF.

This clonotype was seen many times. J is TRBJ2-7 and V is TRBV29-1; perhaps TRBD2 as D (6 bases). This CDR3 comprises 12 residues. The V gene's germline CDR1 is SQVTM and CDR2 ANQGSEA. V was clipped by 7 bases and J by 3 bases, with 13 bases between them. CDR3 amino acids: CSAEGRDYEQYF. The CDR3 nucleotides read TGCAGCGCGGAGGGCAGGGACTACGAGCAGTACTTC.

This clonotype was found many times. One end of the junction fails to match germline, which may point to a read error. Written as DNA, the CDR3 is TGTACCAGCAGTTGGACAGGGAGTTCTGTCTATTCACCCCTCCACTTT. The encoded protein is CTSSWTGSSVYSPLHF. This chain links TRBV6-5 with TRBJ1-6, with 8 bases matching TRBD1. Germline CDR1 reads MNHEY; CDR2 reads SVGAGI. The CDR3 is made up of 16 amino acids.

At least ten counts were recorded for this clonotype. The chain joins TRBV7-8 to TRBJ2-6; TRBD1 is a possible D gene (6 bases). V lost 5 bases and J lost 2, with 10 bases in between. There are 15 residues in the CDR3. CDR1 and CDR2 (germline): SGHVS, FQNEAQ. Written as DNA, the CDR3 is TGTGCCAGCAGCCCCAGGGGTACTGGGGCCAACGTCCTGACTTTC. It yields the protein CASSPRGTGANVLTF.

In its sample, this clonotype was seen many times. The chain employs TRBV7-2 and TRBJ2-2; D perhaps matches TRBD1 (6 bases). The ends were cut back, 1 base at V and 5 bases at J, with 8 bases in the middle. Germline lookup yields CDR1 SGHTA and CDR2 FQGNSA. The CDR3 spans 14 residues. CDR3 amino acids: CASSLEQGTGELFF. CDR3 DNA sequence: TGTGCCAGCAGCTTAGAACAGGGTACCGGGGAGCTGTTTTTT.

This clonotype was seen ten or more times. The chain has TRBV10-3 and TRBJ2-5; tentatively, D is TRBD1 or TRBD2 (5 bases each). V was trimmed by 3 bases and J by 7 bases, leaving 9 bases between them. Germline V lookup: CDR1 ENHRY, CDR2 SYGVKD. There are 12 residues in the CDR3. The CDR3 sequence is CAISDSGGTQYF. DNA of the CDR3: TGTGCCATCAGTGACTCTGGGGGGACCCAGTACTTC.

Many counts were recorded for this clonotype. The chain couples TRBV10-3 to TRBJ1-4, with 7 bases fitting TRBD1. The germline gives CDR1 ENHRY, CDR2 SYGVKD. V was clipped by 10 bases and J by 6 bases; unmatched bases: 8. The CDR3 is 13 residues long. CDR3 nucleotides: TGTGCCACTAAAGACAGGGTTGATGAAAAACTGTTTTTT. This sequence encodes CATKDRVDEKLFF.

This clonotype came up many times. This sequence joins TRBV24-1 and TRBJ1-2; TRBD1 might be the D (6 bases). V lost 5 bases to trimming and J lost 4 bases, with 13 bases between them. The CDR3 has 14 residues. The germline gives CDR1 KGHDR, CDR2 SFDVKD. CDR3 residues: CATSAVDRIYGYTF. CDR3 in DNA: TGTGCCACCAGTGCCGTTGACAGGATCTATGGCTACACCTTC.

This clonotype was observed at least ten times. The V call is TRBV12-3 or TRBV12-4, the J call TRBJ2-2; D possibly corresponds to TRBD1 (5 bases). This CDR3 has 13 amino acids. V shed 10 bases and J shed 2 bases, with 11 bases lying between them. The CDR3 is CATRRGNTGELFF. DNA for the CDR3: TGTGCCACCCGAAGGGGTAACACCGGGGAGCTGTTTTTT.

V is TRBV5-1 and J is TRBJ2-5, with a tentative D call TRBD1 (5 bases). Per the germline V gene, CDR1 is SGHRS and CDR2 is YFSETQ. The CDR3 runs 14 residues. V was cut by 1 base and J by 5 bases, with 12 bases left in between. CDR3 amino acids: CASSLKTVQETQYF. CDR3 in DNA: TGCGCCAGCAGCTTGAAGACAGTCCAGGAGACCCAGTACTTC. Filled out from reference TRBV5-1 and TRBJ2-5, the complete variable domain reads KAGVTQTPRYLIKTRGQQVTLSCSPISGHRSVSWYQQTPGQGLQFLFEYFSETQRNKGNFPGRFSGRQFSNSRSEMNVSTLELGDSALYLCASSLKTVQETQYFGPGTRLLVL.

This clonotype was recorded at least ten times. V gene TRBV10-3 combines with J gene TRBJ1-5; TRBD1 agrees at 7 bases. This CDR3 is built from 12 residues. V shed 6 bases and J 4 bases; nucleotides not matched to a gene: 0. Germline V CDR1 and CDR2: ENHRY, SYGVKD. In DNA, the CDR3 is TGTGCCATCAGGACAGGGAATCAGCCCCAGCATTTT. It codes for CAIRTGNQPQHF.

This clonotype was found many times. V is TRBV12-3 or TRBV12-4 and J is TRBJ2-3; no clear D gene. There are 13 residues in the CDR3. Deletions cut 2 bases from V and 7 bases from J, with 10 bases between. DNA for the CDR3: TGTGCCAGCAGTTTATCGTGGGGAAATACGCAGTATTTT. Translated: CASSLSWGNTQYF.